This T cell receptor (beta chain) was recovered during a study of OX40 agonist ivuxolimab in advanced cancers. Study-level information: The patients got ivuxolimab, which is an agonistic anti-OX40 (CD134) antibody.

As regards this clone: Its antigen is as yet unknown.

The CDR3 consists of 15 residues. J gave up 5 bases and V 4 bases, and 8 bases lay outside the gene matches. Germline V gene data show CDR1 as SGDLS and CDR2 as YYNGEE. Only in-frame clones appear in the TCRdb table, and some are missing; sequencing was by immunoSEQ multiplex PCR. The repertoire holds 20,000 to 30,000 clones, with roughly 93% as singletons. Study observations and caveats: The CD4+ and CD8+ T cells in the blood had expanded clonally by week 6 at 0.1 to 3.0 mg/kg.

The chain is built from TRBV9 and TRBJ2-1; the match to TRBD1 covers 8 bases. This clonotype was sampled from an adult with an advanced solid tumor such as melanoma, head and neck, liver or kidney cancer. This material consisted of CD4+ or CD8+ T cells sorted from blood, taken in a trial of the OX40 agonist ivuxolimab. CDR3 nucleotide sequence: TGTGCCAGCAGCTCGCCCGGGACAGGTGACAATGAGCAGTTCTTC. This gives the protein CASSSPGTGDNEQFF.